This paragraph covers one T cell receptor (beta chain) sequence. Its target is not known. The CDR3 totals 14 residues. V lost 6 bases, J lost 8 bases, and 19 bases lay in between. One entry per CDR3 protein results from TCRdb running MiXCR on the 5' RACE reads. The sample lists around 300,000 distinct CDR3 sequences; approximately 20% were seen once. This sample stems from a study of T-cell memory formation after mild COVID-19. Whole-study context: In these data, TCR clusters were largely donor specific. Study results and limitations: A balance of CD4 and CD8 characterized clones contracting day 15 to 85, whereas later expanders leaned CD4+.

The source is a man younger than 35 who had mild COVID-19 (a few samples of this study predate the infection). Cell type and time point are not known. The chain joins TRBV12-3 or TRBV12-4 to TRBJ1-2; D is perhaps TRBD1 (6 bases). Sequenced material: PBMCs or a T cell subset sorted from them (not recorded which). The chain's CDR3 is CASSYRGASEGYTF. The CDR3 region has the DNA TGTGCCAGCAGCTACCGGGGGGCCTCGGAAGGCTACACCTTC.